The 27 T cell receptor beta chains below come from one sample, sequenced in a study of T cell changes during pregnancy in multiple sclerosis. The assay was immunoSEQ multiplex PCR, and TCRdb's table has in-frame clones only and misses some. The sample has over 70,000 clones; approximately 90% are singletons. The material was peripheral blood, obtained in the first trimester of pregnancy. Every receptor here comes from a female donor in good health, enrolled as a control in a pregnancy study.

CDR3 region: CAGRGGTHEKLFF. The DNA of the CDR3 is TGTGCCGGTCGGGGAGGGACCCATGAAAAACTGTTTTTT. The rearrangement joins TRBV2 to TRBJ1-4, with a possible D match to TRBD1 (5 bases). V was shortened by 11 bases and J by 6 bases, with 16 bases between the two germline ends. The CDR3 loop spans 13 amino acids. Germline CDR1 reads SNHLY; CDR2 reads FYNNEI.

The J gene is TRBJ2-7, the V gene TRBV7-6; weak D call: TRBD1 (6 bases). Trimming removed 4 bases from V and 2 bases from J, with 18 bases in between. Germline V CDR1 and CDR2: SGHVS, FNYEAQ. The CDR3 loop spans 16 amino acids. The CDR3 DNA reads TGTGCCAGCAGCTCGCAGACAGGTCTGGGGGCCTACGAGCAGTACTTC. Translation: CASSSQTGLGAYEQYF.

The genes are TRBV4-2 and TRBJ1-1; D unresolved. The V and J ends lost 7 bases and 0 bases respectively, with 12 bases between them. CDR3 size: 14 residues. Germline V gene sequence: CDR1 LGHNA, CDR2 YNFKEQ. CDR3 in amino acids: CASKLSTMNTEAFF. The CDR3 DNA sequence: TGTGCCAGCAAACTTTCAACCATGAACACTGAAGCTTTCTTT.

This clone came up once. The chain couples TRBV7-9 to TRBJ2-2; 7 bases are shared with TRBD2. From germline, CDR1 is SEHNR and CDR2 FQNEAQ (reference sequence). V trimming: 2 bases; J trimming: 1 base; junction bases outside the gene matches: 1. This CDR3 contains 15 residues. CDR3 DNA: TGTGCCAGCAGCTTATGGGGGGGGAACACCGGGGAGCTGTTTTTT. It is translated as CASSLWGGNTGELFF.

The chain uses TRBV7-2 and TRBJ2-7; 9 nucleotides line up with TRBD1. This CDR3 has 15 amino acids. CDR1 is SGHTA, CDR2 FQGNSA, per germline. V shed 4 bases and J 5 bases; nucleotides not matched to a gene: 9. CDR3 sequence: CASSWRGQGFDEQYF. The CDR3 DNA follows: TGTGCCAGCAGCTGGAGAGGACAGGGGTTCGACGAGCAGTACTTC. The variable domain in full, with the rest retrieved from reference TRBV7-2 and TRBJ2-7, is GAGVSQSPSNKVTEKGKDVELRCDPISGHTALYWYRQSLGQGLEFLIYFQGNSAPDKSGLPSDRFSAERTGGSVSTLTIQRTQQEDSAVYLCASSWRGQGFDEQYFGPGTRLTVT.

V and J are TRBV9 and TRBJ1-5, with TRBD1 identical over 8 bases. With V trimmed by 3 bases and J by 0 bases, 5 bases remained unmatched. CDR3 size: 16 residues. CDR1 SGDLS and CDR2 YYNGEE come from the germline V gene. For the CDR3, the DNA is TGTGCCAGCAGCGCCGGACAGGGAGGTAGCAATCAGCCCCAGCATTTT. Its protein is CASSAGQGGSNQPQHF.

V and J are TRBV6-4 and TRBJ2-1; D is perhaps TRBD1 (6 bases). This CDR3 comprises 13 residues. The V and J ends lost 4 bases and 5 bases respectively, with 9 bases between them. In germline, CDR1 is MRHNA, CDR2 SNTAGT. CDR3 residues: CASSVTGNNEQFF. Written as DNA, the CDR3 is TGTGCCAGCAGTGTTACAGGGAACAATGAGCAGTTCTTC.

V and J are TRBV28 and TRBJ2-1; possibly TRBD1 for D (6 bases). The CDR3 runs to 14 residues. Per germline, CDR1 MDHEN and CDR2 SYDVKM. V lost 5 bases to trimming and J lost 4 bases, with 12 bases between them. CDR3 region: CASSPGHAYNEQFF. CDR3 coding DNA: TGTGCCAGCAGTCCGGGACACGCTTACAATGAGCAGTTCTTC.

The rearrangement joins TRBV15 to TRBJ1-1, with 8 nucleotides matching TRBD1. The CDR3 consists of 14 residues. Germline values: CDR1 LNHNV, CDR2 YYDKDF (reference sequence). V was pared by 1 base and J by 10 bases, with 8 bases of the junction left unmatched. CDR3 DNA: TGTGCCACCAGCAGAGGGACAGGGCGGAATCGAGCTTTCTTT. As protein: CATSRGTGRNRAFF.

Here the CDR3 reads CASSLDREEEAFF. For the CDR3, the DNA is TGTGCCAGCAGCTTAGACAGGGAAGAAGAAGCTTTCTTT. This chain joins TRBV5-8 and TRBJ1-1, with 7 bases fitting TRBD1. This CDR3 is built from 13 residues. V lost 2 bases and J lost 8; bases outside the gene matches: 6. Germline V lookup: CDR1 SGHTS, CDR2 YDEGEE.

The chain combines TRBV7-3 with TRBJ1-1, with D possibly TRBD1 on 5 matching bases. V dropped 6 bases and J dropped 2 bases, with 10 bases sitting between them. The V gene's germline CDR1 is SGHTA and CDR2 FQGTGA. This CDR3 has 13 amino acids. The CDR3 DNA follows: TGTGCCAGCAGTTCAGGACATAACACTGAAGCTTTCTTT. Translation gives CASSSGHNTEAFF.

In DNA, the CDR3 is TGTGCCAGCAGTGGAGGTGGAAACACCATATATTTT. Translated: CASSGGGNTIYF. V usage is TRBV9 and J usage is TRBJ1-3; D not resolved. The CDR3 loop spans 12 amino acids. The V gene's germline CDR1 is SGDLS and CDR2 YYNGEE. Trimming took off 5 bases at V and 3 bases at J, with 6 bases between the two ends.

The table lists this clone with a count of one. J is TRBJ2-4 and V is TRBV14; 11 bases are a match to TRBD1. The V gene end was trimmed by 3 bases and the J gene end by 6 bases; junction bases not matched to a gene: 7. This CDR3 comprises 16 residues. Germline CDR1 and CDR2: SGHDN and FVKESK. CDR3 bases: TGTGCCAGCAGCCACTGGACAGGGGGCCATGGAAACATTCAGTACTTC. Translated: CASSHWTGGHGNIQYF.

This chain links TRBV28 with TRBJ1-1; D is ambiguous. The V end lost 3 bases, the J end lost 8 bases, and 7 bases lay between the germline ends. The germline gives CDR1 MDHEN, CDR2 SYDVKM. This CDR3 is 11 amino acids long. CDR3 DNA sequence: TGTGCCAGCAGTTTCGGTCGGGAAGCTTTCTTT. Residues: CASSFGREAFF. The full variable domain, rest sourced from reference TRBV28 and TRBJ1-1, is DVKVTQSSRYLVKRTGEKVFLECVQDMDHENMFWYRQDPGLGLRLIYFSYDVKMKEKGDIPEGYSVSREKKERFSLILESASTNQTSMYLCASSFGREAFFGQGTRLTVV.

The J gene is TRBJ2-1, the V gene TRBV11-2; 8 bases map to TRBD2. The CDR3 runs 16 residues. The junction had 8 bases not matched to a gene; V was cut back by 6 bases and J by 1 base. Germline CDR1 is SGHAT and CDR2 is FQNNGV. CDR3 sequence: CASSRLAGSSYNEQFF. The CDR3 nucleotides read TGTGCCAGCAGTCGGTTAGCGGGGTCGTCCTACAATGAGCAGTTCTTC.

The rearrangement links TRBV7-3 to TRBJ2-2; TRBD2 aligns across 8 bases. Germline CDR1 reads SGHTA; CDR2 reads FQGTGA. The CDR3 has 15 residues. Trimming took 0 bases from V and 7 from J; bases not matched to a gene: 4. The CDR3 nucleotides are TGTGCCAGCAGCTTAACCGGGACTAGTCACGGGGAGCTGTTTTTT. Protein: CASSLTGTSHGELFF.

The V call is TRBV6-5, the J call TRBJ2-3; 9 positions match TRBD1. Germline-derived CDR1 and CDR2 are MNHEY and SVGAGI. V lost 6 bases to trimming and J lost 0 bases; unmatched junction nucleotides: 4. The CDR3 length is 15 residues. The DNA of the CDR3 is TGTGCCAGCAGACCACAGGGGGCAAGCACAGATACGCAGTATTTT. Translation gives CASRPQGASTDTQYF.

V usage is TRBV5-1 and J usage is TRBJ2-1, with 8 bases aligning to TRBD1. This CDR3 is built from 14 residues. Germline V gene lookup returns CDR1 SGHRS and CDR2 YFSETQ. J gave up 9 bases and V 0 bases, and 5 bases lay outside the gene matches. The CDR3 loop is CASSLEDRVGEQFF. The CDR3 DNA is TGCGCCAGCAGCTTGGAGGACAGGGTGGGTGAGCAGTTCTTC.

The chain joins TRBV9 to TRBJ2-7, with 7 bases identical to TRBD1. The CDR3 is 14 residues long. The V segment lost 3 bases and the J segment 2 bases; nucleotides outside the gene matches: 5. Germline-derived CDR1 and CDR2 are SGDLS and YYNGEE. CDR3 coding DNA: TGTGCCAGCAGCGACCGGGACAGACCCTACGAGCAGTACTTC. This translates into CASSDRDRPYEQYF. Supplemented by reference TRBV9 and TRBJ2-7, the full variable domain reads DSGVTQTPKHLITATGQRVTLRCSPRSGDLSVYWYQQSLDQGLQFLIQYYNGEERAKGNILERFSAQQFPDLHSELNLSSLELGDSALYFCASSDRDRPYEQYFGPGTRLTVT.

The rearrangement joins TRBV14 to TRBJ2-1; perhaps TRBD1 as D (6 bases). The CDR3 loop spans 13 amino acids. V was clipped by 6 bases and J by 1 base, with 7 bases between them. CDR1 is SGHDN and CDR2 is FVKESK in the germline V gene. CDR3 sequence (DNA): TGTGCCAGCAGTGGACAGTCCTACAATGAGCAGTTCTTC. Translation gives CASSGQSYNEQFF.

The gene calls are TRBV7-3 and TRBJ2-1; no definite D call. V was clipped by 5 bases and J by 5 bases, with 10 bases between them. This CDR3 has 13 amino acids. In germline, CDR1 is SGHTA, CDR2 FQGTGA. CDR3 sequence: CASSDSINNEQFF. The CDR3 region has the DNA TGTGCCAGCAGCGACTCCATTAACAATGAGCAGTTCTTC.

With respect to this clone: At one of its ends the junction is not consistent with the germline gene, which may arise from a read error. This chain connects TRBV29-1 to TRBJ1-1, with unresolved D. From germline, CDR1 is SQVTM and CDR2 ANQGSEA. The CDR3 is made up of 11 amino acids. As DNA, the CDR3 is TGCAGCGGGACGGACTTATCCGAAGCTGTCTTT. This translates into CSGTDLSEAVF. Looking up the rest from reference TRBV29-1 and TRBJ1-1 gives the full variable domain: SAVISQKPSRDICQRGTSLTIQCQVDSQVTMMFWYRQQPGQSLTLIATANQGSEATYESGFVIDKFPISRPNLTFSTLTVSNMSPEDSSIYLCSGTDLSEAVFGQGTRLTVV.

DNA of the CDR3: TGTGCCAGTAGTATAGATCACGGCAGGGGCTCCTACAATGAGCAGTTCTTC. Protein: CASSIDHGRGSYNEQFF. The chain recombines TRBV19 with TRBJ2-1; D might be TRBD1 (6 bases). This CDR3 has 17 residues. Trimming took 0 bases from V and 0 from J, leaving 12 bases between them. CDR1 LNHDA and CDR2 SQIVND come from the germline V gene (reference sequence). The full variable domain, with the rest looked up from reference TRBV19 and TRBJ2-1, is DGGITQSPKYLFRKEGQNVTLSCEQNLNHDAMYWYRQDPGQGLRLIYYSQIVNDFQKGDIAEGYSVSREKKESFPLTVTSAQKNPTAFYLCASSIDHGRGSYNEQFFGPGTRLTVL.

Written as DNA, the CDR3 is TGTGCCAGCAGTGACCCCGGTGGGCACACTGAAGCTTTCTTT. Its translation: CASSDPGGHTEAFF. The rearrangement links TRBV6-1 to TRBJ1-1; D unresolved. Germline assignment: CDR1 MNHNS and CDR2 SASEGT. The V and J ends lost 3 bases and 3 bases respectively, with 11 bases between them. The CDR3 covers 14 residues.

J is TRBJ2-5 and V is TRBV7-8; the D gene is possibly TRBD2 (5 bases). The V gene's germline CDR1 is SGHVS and CDR2 FQNEAQ. The CDR3 length is 15 residues. Trimming took 6 bases from V and 1 from J, leaving 15 bases between them. The CDR3 protein is CASSFILGSQETQYF. The CDR3 nucleotides are TGTGCCAGCAGTTTTATTCTGGGGAGCCAAGAGACCCAGTACTTC.

The chain joins TRBV27 to TRBJ2-1; D unresolved. The V end lost 4 bases, the J end lost 4 bases, and 5 bases lay between the germline ends. CDR3 length equals 12 residues. CDR1 is MNHEY, CDR2 SMNVEV, per germline (reference sequence). The CDR3 region has the DNA TGTGCCAGCAGTTACGGGTACAATGAGCAGTTCTTC. This codes for CASSYGYNEQFF.

The J gene is TRBJ1-1, the V gene TRBV6-5, with D unclear. Per the germline V gene, CDR1 is MNHEY and CDR2 is SVGAGI. With 2 bases removed from V and 1 base from J, the gap between germline ends came to 8 bases. The CDR3 has 14 residues. In DNA form, the CDR3 reads TGTGCCAGCAGTTACGAGTCGGGGAACACTGAAGCTTTCTTT. Residues: CASSYESGNTEAFF.